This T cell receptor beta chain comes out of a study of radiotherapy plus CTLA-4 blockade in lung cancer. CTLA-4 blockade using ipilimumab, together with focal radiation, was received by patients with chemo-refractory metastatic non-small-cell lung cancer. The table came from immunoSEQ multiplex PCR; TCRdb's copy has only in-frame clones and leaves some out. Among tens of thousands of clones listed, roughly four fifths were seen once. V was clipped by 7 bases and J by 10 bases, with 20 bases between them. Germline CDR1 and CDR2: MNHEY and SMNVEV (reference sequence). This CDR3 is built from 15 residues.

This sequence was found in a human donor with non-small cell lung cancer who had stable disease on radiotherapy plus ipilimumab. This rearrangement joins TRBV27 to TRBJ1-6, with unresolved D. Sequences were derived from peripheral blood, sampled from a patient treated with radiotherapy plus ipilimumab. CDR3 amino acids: CASTFYPRGESPLHF. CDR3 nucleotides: TGTGCCAGCACTTTTTATCCTCGCGGGGAATCACCCCTCCACTTT.